This T cell receptor beta chain was captured by sequencing in a study of CD8 T cells in Susac syndrome. General study points: Individuals included in the TCR sequencing and HLA analysis were acknowledged by the study to be relatively few in number.

V was clipped by 6 bases and J by 1 base, with 7 bases between them. This CDR3 contains 12 residues. CDR1 and CDR2 from the germline V gene are SGDLS and YYNGEE. The RNA input was roughly 0.45 to 1 ug, and it was reverse transcribed with random hexamers. Across 54 Vbeta and 13 Jbeta, immunoSEQ multiplex PCR amplified TCR beta CDR3. MiXCR, run by TCRdb on the immunoSEQ multiplex PCR reads, gives a single entry per CDR3 protein. The repertoire consists of over 80,000 distinct CDR3 sequences, with roughly 91% occurring once and the leading ten covering around 0.3%. This clonotype showed up just once. The target antigen is unknown.

The chain couples TRBV9 to TRBJ2-5; D is unclear. The source material was CD8+ T cells from PBMCs. The source of this sequence is a human donor in good health. CDR3 amino acids: CASNKGQETQYF. The CDR3 DNA reads TGTGCCAGCAATAAGGGCCAAGAGACCCAGTACTTC.